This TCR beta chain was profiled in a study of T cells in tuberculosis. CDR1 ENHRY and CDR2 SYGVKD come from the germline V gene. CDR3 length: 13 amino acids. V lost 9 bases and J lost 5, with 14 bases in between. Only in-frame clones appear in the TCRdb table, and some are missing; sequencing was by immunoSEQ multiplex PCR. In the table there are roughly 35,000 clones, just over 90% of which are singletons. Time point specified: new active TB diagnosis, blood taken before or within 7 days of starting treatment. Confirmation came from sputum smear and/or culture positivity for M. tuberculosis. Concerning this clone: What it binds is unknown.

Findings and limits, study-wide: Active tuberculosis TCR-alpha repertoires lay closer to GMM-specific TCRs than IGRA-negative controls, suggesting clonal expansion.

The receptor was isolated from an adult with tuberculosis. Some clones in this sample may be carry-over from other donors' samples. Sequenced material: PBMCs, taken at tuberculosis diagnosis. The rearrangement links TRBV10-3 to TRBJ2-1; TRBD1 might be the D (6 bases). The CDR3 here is CAMSYGQHNEQFF. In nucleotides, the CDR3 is TGTGCCATGTCTTACGGACAGCACAATGAGCAGTTCTTC.